This passage covers 5 T cell receptor beta chains from one sample sequenced in a study of cytomegalovirus exposure and HLA in healthy donors (dated by TCRdb to about 2017). Preparation of the library involved the immunoSEQ multiplex PCR assay. The multiplex PCR relied on a mix of 60 forward primers for TCR Vbeta segments and 13 reverse primers for TCR Jbeta segments. Held by TCRdb, this immuneACCESS table contains in-frame sequences only and omits some clones. Under half of the omission traces to an unresolved V gene where checked; the cause of the rest is unknown. This sample lists about 130,000 clones; about 73% were detected once. Jointly, the top ten make up more than 2% of the sample. Input material: PBMCs. The receptors here all came from a woman in her thirties or forties in good health and CMV-seropositive.

This sequence joins TRBV28 and TRBJ2-1; D is possibly TRBD2 (6 bases). Deletions cut 1 base from V and 8 bases from J, with 6 bases between. The germline gives CDR1 MDHEN, CDR2 SYDVKM. CDR3 length: 12 amino acids. CDR3 DNA: TGTGCCAGCAGTTTATCGGGGGATGAGCAGTTCTTC. Translating it yields CASSLSGDEQFF.

The V and J genes are TRBV2 and TRBJ2-4; TRBD2 is a possible D gene (6 bases). The V gene lost 3 bases and the J gene lost 4 bases, with 13 bases spanning the gap. In germline, CDR1 is SNHLY, CDR2 FYNNEI. This CDR3 contains 15 residues. CDR3 DNA: TGTGCCAGCAGTGACGCGGCCGGAGGGAAAAACATTCAGTACTTC. This translates into CASSDAAGGKNIQYF.

This chain links TRBV18 with TRBJ2-2, with a tentative D call TRBD2 (6 bases). V lost 4 bases to trimming and J lost 1 base, with 7 bases between them. There are 14 residues in the CDR3. Germline values: CDR1 KGHSH, CDR2 LQKENI. CDR3 residues: CASSLGLNTGELFF. The CDR3 DNA sequence: TGTGCCAGCTCACTGGGACTGAACACCGGGGAGCTGTTTTTT. The full variable domain, in which reference TRBV18 and TRBJ2-2 provide the parts outside the CDR3, is NAGVMQNPRHLVRRRGQEARLRCSPMKGHSHVYWYRQLPEEGLKFMVYLQKENIIDESGMPKERFSAEFPKEGPSILRIQQVVRGDSAAYFCASSLGLNTGELFFGEGSRLTVL.

The CDR3 is CASSLEIPDRWGGEQFF. The CDR3 nucleotides are TGTGCCAGCAGCTTAGAAATACCTGACAGGTGGGGGGGTGAGCAGTTCTTC. The J gene is TRBJ2-1, the V gene TRBV7-6; TRBD2 is a possible D gene (7 bases). The CDR3 covers 17 residues. Trimming removed 1 base from V and 9 bases from J, with 22 bases in between. CDR1 and CDR2 from the germline V gene are SGHVS and FNYEAQ.

This clone was seen only a few times. At the DNA level, this CDR3 is encoded by other sequences in the same sample as well. The gene calls are TRBV5-1 and TRBJ1-1; perhaps TRBD1 as D (5 bases). The CDR3 runs 14 residues. V lost 4 bases and J lost 1, with 11 bases in between. Germline CDR1 is SGHRS and CDR2 is YFSETQ. DNA for the CDR3: TGCGCCAGCAGCCTGGGCGGGGGGAACACTGAAGCTTTCTTT. This sequence encodes CASSLGGGNTEAFF.